This T cell receptor beta chain was sequenced for a study of cytomegalovirus exposure and HLA in healthy donors. The PCR was carried out with 60 Vbeta primers and 13 Jbeta primers. Data came from immunoSEQ multiplex PCR; TCRdb stores just in-frame clones and leaves some out. The data hold approximately 150,000 clones, with about 80% observed a single time. Looked up from germline, CDR1 is SGHDT and CDR2 is YYEEEE. The CDR3 is 14 residues long. V lost 2 bases, J lost 4 bases, and 13 bases lay in between. Healthy individuals who donated bone marrow served as the donors. The V and J genes are TRBV5-6 and TRBJ2-7, with a weak D call TRBD2 (5 bases). What was sequenced was PBMCs. This receptor was obtained from a man aged 40-49 years in good health and CMV-seronegative. CDR3 nucleotide sequence: TGTGCCAGCAGCTTCCGGGGTACCCCGTACGAGCAGTACTTC. This encodes CASSFRGTPYEQYF. Drawing the rest from reference TRBV5-6 and TRBJ2-7, the complete variable domain is DAGVTQSPTHLIKTRGQQVTLRCSPKSGHDTVSWYQQALGQGPQFIFQYYEEEERQRGNFPDRFSGHQFPNYSSELNVNALLLGDSALYLCASSFRGTPYEQYFGPGTRLTVT.